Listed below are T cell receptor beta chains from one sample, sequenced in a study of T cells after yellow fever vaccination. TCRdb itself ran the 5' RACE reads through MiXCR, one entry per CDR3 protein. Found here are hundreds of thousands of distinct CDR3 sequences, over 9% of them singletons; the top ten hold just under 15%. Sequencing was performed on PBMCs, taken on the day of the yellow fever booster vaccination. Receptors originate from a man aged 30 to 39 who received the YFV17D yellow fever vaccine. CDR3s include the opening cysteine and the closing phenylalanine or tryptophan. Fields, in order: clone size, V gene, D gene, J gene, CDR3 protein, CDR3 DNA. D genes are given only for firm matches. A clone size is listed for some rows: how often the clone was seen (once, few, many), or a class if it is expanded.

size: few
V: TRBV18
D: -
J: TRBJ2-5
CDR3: CATALGSQETQYF
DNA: TGTGCCACCGCACTTGGCAGTCAAGAGACCCAGTACTTC

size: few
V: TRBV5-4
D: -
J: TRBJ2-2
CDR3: CASSLNRINTGELFF
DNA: TGTGCCAGCAGCTTAAATCGGATAAACACCGGGGAGCTGTTTTTT

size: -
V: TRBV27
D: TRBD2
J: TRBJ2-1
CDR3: CASSPETSGRYNEQFF
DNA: TGTGCCAGCAGCCCCGAGACTAGCGGGAGATACAATGAGCAGTTCTTC

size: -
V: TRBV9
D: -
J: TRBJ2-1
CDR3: CASGANYNEQFF
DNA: TGTGCCAGCGGGGCGAACTACAATGAGCAGTTCTTC

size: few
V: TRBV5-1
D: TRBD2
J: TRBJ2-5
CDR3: CASSFGTKTIETQYF
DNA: TGCGCCAGCAGCTTCGGGACTAAAACGATAGAGACCCAGTACTTC

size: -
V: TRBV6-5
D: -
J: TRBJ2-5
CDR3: CASSYSRRAGDETQYF
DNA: TGTGCCAGCAGTTACTCGAGAAGGGCCGGTGATGAGACCCAGTACTTC

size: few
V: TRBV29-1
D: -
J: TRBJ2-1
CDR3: CSTYPGREGEQFF
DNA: TGCAGCACCTACCCGGGTCGTGAGGGGGAGCAGTTCTTC

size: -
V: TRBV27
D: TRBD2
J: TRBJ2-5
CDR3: CASSSSGLAGYGETQYF
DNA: TGTGCCAGCAGTTCATCAGGACTAGCCGGGTATGGGGAGACCCAGTACTTC

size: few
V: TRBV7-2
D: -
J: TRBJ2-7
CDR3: CASSSSGPSSYEQYF
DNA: TGTGCCAGCAGCTCCTCGGGGCCGAGCTCCTACGAGCAGTACTTC

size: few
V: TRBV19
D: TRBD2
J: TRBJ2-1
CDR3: CASRGLAGEGYNEQFF
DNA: TGTGCCAGTAGGGGACTAGCGGGAGAAGGCTACAATGAGCAGTTCTTC

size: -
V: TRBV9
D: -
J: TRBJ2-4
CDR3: CASSVGGIDIQYF
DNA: TGTGCCAGCAGCGTAGGGGGGATTGACATTCAGTACTTC

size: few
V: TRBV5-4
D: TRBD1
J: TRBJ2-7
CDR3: CASSLARGQVHEQYF
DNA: TGTGCCAGCAGCTTGGCCAGGGGACAGGTCCACGAGCAGTACTTC

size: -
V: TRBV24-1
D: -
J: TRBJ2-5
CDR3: CATSAGPKETQYF
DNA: TGTGCCACCAGTGCGGGGCCAAAAGAGACCCAGTACTTC

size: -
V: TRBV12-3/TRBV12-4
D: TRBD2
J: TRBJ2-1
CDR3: CASSPGSSGTGNNEQFF
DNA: TGTGCCAGCAGCCCTGGTTCCAGCGGGACTGGAAACAATGAGCAGTTCTTC

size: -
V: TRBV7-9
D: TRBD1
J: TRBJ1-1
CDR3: CASSHNRDRNTEAFF
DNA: TGTGCCAGCAGCCATAACCGGGACAGAAACACTGAAGCTTTCTTT

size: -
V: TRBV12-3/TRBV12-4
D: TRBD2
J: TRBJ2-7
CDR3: CASSFSGTSGAMEQYF
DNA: TGTGCCAGCAGCTTCAGCGGGACTAGCGGGGCAATGGAGCAGTACTTC

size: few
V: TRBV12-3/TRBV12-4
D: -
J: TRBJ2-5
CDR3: CASSSLPAAKETQYF
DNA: TGTGCCAGCAGTTCCCTCCCTGCGGCCAAAGAGACCCAGTACTTC

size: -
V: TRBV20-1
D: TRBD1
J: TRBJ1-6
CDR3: CSAAFDRVNSPLHF
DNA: TGCAGTGCTGCCTTTGACAGGGTGAATTCACCCCTCCACTTT

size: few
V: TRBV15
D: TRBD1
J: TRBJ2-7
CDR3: CATSTNRGSEQYF
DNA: TGTGCCACCAGCACTAACAGGGGATCCGAGCAGTACTTC

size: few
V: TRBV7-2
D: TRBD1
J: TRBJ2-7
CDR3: CASSLVPDRGYEQYF
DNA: TGTGCCAGCAGCTTAGTCCCGGACAGGGGCTACGAGCAGTACTTC

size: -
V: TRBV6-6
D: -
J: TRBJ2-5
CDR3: CASDRSAQETQYF
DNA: TGTGCCAGCGACCGGTCGGCCCAAGAGACCCAGTACTTC

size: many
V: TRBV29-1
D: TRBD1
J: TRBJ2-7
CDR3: CSVKTGGSHEQYF
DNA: TGCAGCGTTAAGACAGGGGGTTCTCACGAGCAGTACTTC

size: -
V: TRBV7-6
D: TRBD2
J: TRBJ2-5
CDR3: CASSLVGLAAIKETQYF
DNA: TGTGCCAGCAGCTTAGTCGGTCTAGCGGCTATTAAAGAGACCCAGTACTTC

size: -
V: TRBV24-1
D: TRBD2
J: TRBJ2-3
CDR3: CATRLAGNGKDTQYF
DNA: TGTGCCACCCGGCTAGCGGGAAATGGGAAAGATACGCAGTATTTT

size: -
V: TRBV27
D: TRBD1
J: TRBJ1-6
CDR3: CASSHRDRGRSPLHF
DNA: TGTGCCAGCAGTCACCGGGACAGGGGGCGGTCACCCCTCCACTTT

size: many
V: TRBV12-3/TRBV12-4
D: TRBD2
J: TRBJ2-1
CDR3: CASSLGLALEQFF
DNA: TGTGCCAGCAGTTTGGGACTAGCGTTAGAGCAGTTCTTC

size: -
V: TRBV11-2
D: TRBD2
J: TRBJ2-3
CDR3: CASSSGLAGGPWWPDTQYF
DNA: TGTGCCAGCAGCTCGGGACTAGCGGGAGGACCCTGGTGGCCAGATACGCAGTATTTT

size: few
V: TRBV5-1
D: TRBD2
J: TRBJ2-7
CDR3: CASSLVGSGSSYEQYF
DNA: TGCGCCAGCAGCCTGGTAGGTAGCGGGAGTTCCTACGAGCAGTACTTC

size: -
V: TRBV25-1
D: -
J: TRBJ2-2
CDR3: CASSSSGRGGTGELFF
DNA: TGTGCCAGCAGTTCATCGGGGAGAGGGGGCACCGGGGAGCTGTTTTTT

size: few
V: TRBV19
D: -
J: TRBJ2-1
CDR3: CASSISGDNEQFF
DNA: TGTGCCAGTAGTATTTCGGGGGACAATGAGCAGTTCTTC

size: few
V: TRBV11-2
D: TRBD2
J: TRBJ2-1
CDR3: CASRYSTSGVYNEQFF
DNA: TGTGCCAGCAGATACTCGACTAGCGGCGTTTACAATGAGCAGTTCTTC

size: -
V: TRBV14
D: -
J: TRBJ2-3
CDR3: CASSQMLPVPDTQYF
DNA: TGTGCCAGCAGCCAAATGCTACCTGTCCCAGATACGCAGTATTTT

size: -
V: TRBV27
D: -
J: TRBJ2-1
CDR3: CASSLSKNEQFF
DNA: TGTGCCAGCAGTTTATCAAAAAATGAGCAGTTCTTC

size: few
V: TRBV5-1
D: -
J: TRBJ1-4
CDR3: CASSLGNYGATNEKLFF
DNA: TGCGCCAGCAGCTTGGGTAACTACGGGGCAACTAATGAAAAACTGTTTTTT

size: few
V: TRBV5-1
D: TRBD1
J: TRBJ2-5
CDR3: CASSPYGQVQETQYF
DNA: TGCGCCAGCAGCCCCTATGGACAGGTTCAAGAGACCCAGTACTTC

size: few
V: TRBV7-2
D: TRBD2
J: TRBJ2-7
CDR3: CASSSIAWWTSDYEQYF
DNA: TGTGCCAGCAGCTCAATAGCGTGGTGGACTAGCGACTACGAGCAGTACTTC

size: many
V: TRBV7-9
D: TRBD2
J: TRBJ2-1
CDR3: CASIKRTGGTYNEQFF
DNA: TGTGCCAGCATCAAACGAACGGGAGGGACGTACAATGAGCAGTTCTTC

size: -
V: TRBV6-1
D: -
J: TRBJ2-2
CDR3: CASRTLGRGQTGELFF
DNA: TGTGCCAGCAGGACCTTGGGACGAGGACAAACCGGGGAGCTGTTTTTT

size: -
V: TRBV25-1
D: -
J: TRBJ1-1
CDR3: CASIGAPMNTEAFF
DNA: TGTGCCAGCATTGGAGCCCCCATGAACACTGAAGCTTTCTTT

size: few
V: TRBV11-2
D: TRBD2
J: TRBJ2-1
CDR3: CASSLGRLAGAEQFF
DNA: TGTGCCAGCAGCTTAGGGAGACTAGCGGGAGCCGAGCAGTTCTTC

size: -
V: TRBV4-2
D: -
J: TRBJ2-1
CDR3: CASSQTGRENEQFF
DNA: TGTGCCAGCAGCCAGACCGGACGGGAAAATGAGCAGTTCTTC

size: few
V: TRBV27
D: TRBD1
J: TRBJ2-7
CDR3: CASRPGQGAEQYF
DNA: TGTGCCAGCAGACCGGGACAGGGAGCCGAGCAGTACTTC

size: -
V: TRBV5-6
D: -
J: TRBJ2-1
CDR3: CASSRRSSYNEQFF
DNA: TGTGCCAGCAGCCGACGAAGCTCCTACAATGAGCAGTTCTTC

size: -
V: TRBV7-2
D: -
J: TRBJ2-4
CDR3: CASSLTSDQNIQYF
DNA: TGTGCCAGCAGCCTCACAAGCGACCAAAACATTCAGTACTTC

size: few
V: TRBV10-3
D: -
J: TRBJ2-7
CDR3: CAISGSNPYEQYF
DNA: TGTGCCATCAGCGGGAGCAATCCCTACGAGCAGTACTTC

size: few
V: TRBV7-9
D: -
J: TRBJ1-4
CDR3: CASSFKREREKLFF
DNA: TGTGCCAGCAGCTTTAAAAGGGAACGGGAAAAACTGTTTTTT